This T cell receptor beta chain was sequenced during a study of T-cell reconstitution after alpha-beta-depleted transplantation in children. The V segment lost 3 bases and the J segment 5 bases; nucleotides outside the gene matches: 16. CDR1 is MDHEN, CDR2 SYDVKM, per germline. This CDR3 region has 18 residues. Using unique molecular identifiers, the investigators prepared the TCRbeta library. TCRdb fed the PCR reads into MiXCR, producing one record per CDR3 protein. The table lists about 900,000 distinct CDR3 sequences, about 30% of them singletons. This TCR derives from a boy younger than two who had a stem cell transplant for SCID, so the T cells may come from the graft donor. Sequencing used PBMCs, mostly from graft donor cells, obtained 360 days after TCRalphabeta/CD19-depleted stem cell transplant. This chain joins TRBV28 and TRBJ2-5; 9 bases agree with TRBD1. The CDR3, as DNA: TGTGCCAGCAGTTTCAACCAATACGGGACAGGGAGGGGGGAGACCCAGTACTTC. Its translation: CASSFNQYGTGRGETQYF.